A single sample gave rise to the 4 T cell receptor beta chains below, sequenced in a study of T cell responses to AZD1222 COVID-19 vaccine. TCRdb's copy holds only in-frame clones and misses some; the assay was immunoSEQ multiplex PCR. The table has 95,000 to 100,000 clones, less than 85% seen once. The sequenced sample was peripheral blood, obtained 28 days after the second AZD1222 dose. The receptors here all came from an adult who received the AZD1222 COVID-19 vaccine.

V and J are TRBV10-3 and TRBJ1-2; 8 nucleotides line up with TRBD1. Germline assignment: CDR1 ENHRY and CDR2 SYGVKD. This CDR3 is 15 amino acids long. Trimming cost V 4 bases and J 4 bases; bases outside gene matches: 8. For the CDR3, the DNA is TGTGCCATCAGTGGGAGGGCAGGGGGCTCCTATGGCTACACCTTC. Its translation is CAISGRAGGSYGYTF.

In this sample, this clone turned up a few times. J is TRBJ1-1 and V is TRBV19; D is unclear. Germline CDR1 and CDR2: LNHDA and SQIVND (reference sequence). The CDR3 covers 14 residues. Trimming left V 7 bases short and J 5 bases short, with 17 bases between. Here the CDR3 reads CASKLDHLGTEAFF. In nucleotides, the CDR3 is TGTGCCAGTAAGTTAGACCATTTGGGGACTGAAGCTTTCTTT.

The CDR3 sequence is CASSLDRGEAFF. The DNA of the CDR3 is TGTGCCAGCAGCTTGGACAGGGGGGAAGCTTTCTTT. This chain connects TRBV11-2 to TRBJ1-1, with 10 bases lining up with TRBD1. Trimming took 3 bases from V and 8 from J; bases not matched to a gene: 0. Germline values: CDR1 SGHAT, CDR2 FQNNGV. The CDR3 has 12 amino acids. Filled out from reference TRBV11-2 and TRBJ1-1, the complete variable domain reads EAGVAQSPRYKIIEKRQSVAFWCNPISGHATLYWYQQILGQGPKLLIQFQNNGVVDDSQLPKDRFSAERLKGVDSTLKIQPAKLEDSAVYLCASSLDRGEAFFGQGTRLTVV.

The chain links TRBV7-8 to TRBJ1-4, with D possibly being TRBD1 (5 bases). The V end lost 6 bases, the J end lost 6 bases, and 8 bases lay between the germline ends. Germline CDR1 and CDR2: SGHVS and FQNEAQ. This CDR3 region has 12 residues. CDR3 sequence reads: CASRRDDEKLFF. The CDR3 nucleotides are TGTGCCAGCAGGCGGGACGATGAAAAACTGTTTTTT.